The 2 T cell receptor beta chains reported below all come from one sample, sequenced in a study of blood T cell repertoires in COVID-19. Some clones are missing from TCRdb's copy, which holds only in-frame ones; the method was immunoSEQ multiplex PCR. Of approximately 330,000 clones in the sample, 86% were seen once. The sample comprised PBMCs or T cells enriched from blood (not recorded which). These receptors were collected from a woman aged 40 to 50 with acute COVID-19.

Written as DNA, the CDR3 is TGTGCCAGCAGCCGGCCGGGACTAGCGGTAGATACGCAGTATTTT. Translating gives CASSRPGLAVDTQYF. The rearrangement uses TRBV7-2 and TRBJ2-3, with 11 bases lining up with TRBD2. Germline CDR1 is SGHTA and CDR2 is FQGNSA. This CDR3 is built from 15 residues. The ends lost 5 bases at V and 5 bases at J; junction bases unmatched: 6.

The genes are TRBV28 and TRBJ2-5, with a weak D call TRBD1 (6 bases). In germline, CDR1 is MDHEN, CDR2 SYDVKM. The CDR3 runs to 15 residues. The V end lost 4 bases, the J end lost 1 base, and 13 bases lay between the germline ends. As DNA, the CDR3 is TGTGCCAGCAGTTCTCCGGGACAACTCCAAGAGACCCAGTACTTC. Protein sequence: CASSSPGQLQETQYF.